Listed here are 27 T cell receptor beta chains from one sample, sequenced in a study of blood T cell repertoires in COVID-19. Libraries were prepared by immunoSEQ multiplex PCR; TCRdb keeps only in-frame clonotypes and omits some of them. The table lists 200,000 to 300,000 clones, over 75% of them singletons. The specimen was peripheral blood. The origin of the receptors is a woman aged 80 or over with acute or convalescent COVID-19.

V usage is TRBV7-3 and J usage is TRBJ2-3, with TRBD1 matching 9 bases. The V and J ends lost 8 bases and 3 bases, in that order; junction bases with no gene match: 0. Germline V lookup: CDR1 SGHTA, CDR2 FQGTGA. The CDR3 is made up of 12 amino acids. CDR3 protein: CASGTGTDTQYF. The CDR3 nucleotides read TGTGCCAGCGGGACAGGGACAGATACGCAGTATTTT.

This chain uses TRBV5-4 with TRBJ1-1; no firm D call. The germline V gene encodes CDR1 SGHNT and CDR2 YYREEE (reference sequence). V lost 0 bases and J lost 7, with 4 bases in between. The CDR3 extends over 11 amino acids. CDR3 sequence: CASSLDSEAFF. The CDR3 nucleotides are TGTGCCAGCAGCTTGGACAGTGAAGCTTTCTTT.

This clone was observed a single time. This chain uses TRBV6-5 with TRBJ2-3; D gene unclear. The germline V gene has CDR1 MNHEY and CDR2 SVGAGI. With 6 bases removed from V and 0 bases from J, the gap between germline ends came to 10 bases. The CDR3 covers 14 residues. The DNA of the CDR3 is TGTGCCAGCAGAAGCCAGGTTAGCACAGATACGCAGTATTTT. This gives the protein CASRSQVSTDTQYF.

V is TRBV6-2 or TRBV6-3 and J is TRBJ2-3; no firm D call. The CDR3 contains 12 residues. V lost 5 bases, J lost 6 bases, and 9 bases lay in between. The germline CDR1 and CDR2 sequences are MNHEY and SVGEGT. CDR3 bases: TGTGCCAGCAGTCAGGATGTGGATACGCAGTATTTT. Translating gives CASSQDVDTQYF.

V is TRBV2 and J is TRBJ2-1; 8 positions agree with TRBD2. This CDR3 has 14 amino acids. Germline lookup yields CDR1 SNHLY and CDR2 FYNNEI. V dropped 7 bases and J dropped 6; count of bases not matched to a gene: 8. CDR3: CASTGTRLSNEQFF. The CDR3 DNA follows: TGTGCCAGCACCGGGACTAGGTTATCCAATGAGCAGTTCTTC.

The chain combines TRBV19 with TRBJ2-7, with 7 bases lining up with TRBD1. The CDR3 length is 17 residues. Per the germline V gene, CDR1 is LNHDA and CDR2 is SQIVND (reference sequence). Trimming took 5 bases from V and 6 from J; bases not matched to a gene: 19. CDR3 residues: CASSSPLAGGNVGEQYF. As DNA, the CDR3 is TGTGCCAGTAGTTCCCCACTGGCAGGGGGAAATGTCGGCGAGCAGTACTTC. The complete variable domain, with remaining parts taken from reference TRBV19 and TRBJ2-7, reads DGGITQSPKYLFRKEGQNVTLSCEQNLNHDAMYWYRQDPGQGLRLIYYSQIVNDFQKGDIAEGYSVSREKKESFPLTVTSAQKNPTAFYLCASSSPLAGGNVGEQYFGPGTRLTVT.

The genes are TRBV11-2 and TRBJ1-4, with D maybe TRBD1 (5 bases). The V end was cut by 1 base, the J end by 10 bases, with 10 bases between. From germline, CDR1 is SGHAT and CDR2 FQNNGV. This CDR3 has 13 amino acids. In DNA, the CDR3 is TGTGCCAGCAGCTTAGGGGCCGGGGGAAAACTGTTTTTT. This translates into CASSLGAGGKLFF.

The J gene is TRBJ2-2, the V gene TRBV24-1; D ambiguous. CDR1 is KGHDR, CDR2 SFDVKD, per germline. CDR3 length: 13 amino acids. V lost 2 bases and J lost 5, with 5 bases in between. The CDR3: CATSDSRTGELFF. The CDR3 DNA is TGTGCCACCAGTGATTCTAGGACCGGGGAGCTGTTTTTT.

J is TRBJ2-1 and V is TRBV3-1 (or the pseudogene TRBV3-2), with 11 bases that match TRBD1. Germline CDR1 and CDR2: LGHDT and YNNKEL (reference sequence). This CDR3 is built from 16 residues. After removal of 2 bases from V and 7 bases from J, the junction contained 7 bases not matched to a gene. The CDR3 protein is CASSQRPGQGDNEQFF. In DNA, the CDR3 is TGTGCCAGCAGCCAACGTCCGGGACAGGGGGATAATGAGCAGTTCTTC.

This clone was observed a few times. J is TRBJ2-2 and V is TRBV30; D unresolved. The CDR3 covers 16 residues. Deletions cut 0 bases from V and 0 bases from J, with 11 bases between. Looked up from germline, CDR1 is GTSNPN and CDR2 is SVGIG (reference sequence). In nucleotides, the CDR3 is TGTGCCTGGAGTGTACGAGGCGACCCGAACACCGGGGAGCTGTTTTTT. As protein: CAWSVRGDPNTGELFF.

This clone was recorded only once. This sequence joins TRBV3-1 (or the pseudogene TRBV3-2) and TRBJ1-2; TRBD1 agrees at 12 bases. Losses at the gene ends were 5 bases for V and 4 bases for J; bases not matched to a gene: 5. Germline CDR1 LGHDT, CDR2 YNNKEL (reference sequence). The CDR3 runs 15 residues. This chain's CDR3 is CASSTGTGGGYGYTF. CDR3 coding DNA: TGTGCCAGCAGCACTGGGACAGGGGGCGGCTATGGCTACACCTTC.

This clone was seen many times. This CDR3 reads CASSSRAGTGELFF. As DNA, the CDR3 is TGTGCCAGCAGCTCGCGCGCGGGGACCGGGGAGCTGTTTTTT. The chain is built from TRBV7-9 and TRBJ2-2; maybe TRBD2 (6 bases). CDR1 is SEHNR and CDR2 is FQNEAQ in the germline V gene (reference sequence). The V and J ends lost 4 bases and 5 bases respectively, with 11 bases between them. This CDR3 is 14 amino acids long.

J is TRBJ2-3 and V is TRBV7-6, with 8 positions matching TRBD2. The CDR3 covers 16 residues. Trimming removed 1 base from V and 0 bases from J; junction bases left unmatched: 3. Germline V gene lookup returns CDR1 SGHVS and CDR2 FNYEAQ. CDR3 in amino acids: CASSLVSGGSTDTQYF. The CDR3 DNA is TGTGCCAGCAGCTTAGTTTCGGGGGGGAGCACAGATACGCAGTATTTT.

This chain links TRBV19 with TRBJ2-7, with D possibly being TRBD1 (6 bases). V was clipped by 4 bases and J by 5 bases, with 12 bases between them. Germline V CDR1 and CDR2: LNHDA, SQIVND (reference sequence). The CDR3 covers 13 residues. The CDR3 DNA follows: TGTGCCAGTAGTACGACAGGAAGTGACGAGCAGTACTTC. Its translation is CASSTTGSDEQYF.

This chain joins TRBV6-6 and TRBJ2-3; D possibly corresponds to TRBD2 (7 bases). V dropped 7 bases and J dropped 7 bases, with 15 bases sitting between them. The germline gives CDR1 MNHNY, CDR2 SVGAGI (reference sequence). This CDR3 has 13 amino acids. Written as DNA, the CDR3 is TGTGCCAGCATGAGGGGGGGAGGGAATACGCAGTATTTT. This sequence encodes CASMRGGGNTQYF.

The chain uses TRBV3-1 (or the pseudogene TRBV3-2) and TRBJ2-3; 10 positions match TRBD1. Trimming took 4 bases from V and 3 from J; bases not matched to a gene: 4. Germline CDR1 LGHDT, CDR2 YNNKEL (reference sequence). The CDR3 has 15 residues. CDR3 loop: CASSPSGQGTDTQYF. CDR3 bases: TGTGCCAGCAGCCCCTCGGGACAGGGGACAGATACGCAGTATTTT.

The chain is built from TRBV7-3 and TRBJ2-1; D may be TRBD2 (5 bases). This CDR3 has 15 amino acids. V gave up 6 bases and J gave up 4 bases, with 16 bases separating them. Per the germline V gene, CDR1 is SGHTA and CDR2 is FQGTGA. CDR3 loop: CASRAGGEGYNEQFF. The CDR3 coding sequence is TGTGCCAGCAGGGCTGGAGGAGAAGGTTACAATGAGCAGTTCTTC.

V usage is TRBV5-1 and J usage is TRBJ2-3; 8 bases match TRBD1. Looked up from germline, CDR1 is SGHRS and CDR2 is YFSETQ. This CDR3 comprises 16 residues. With V trimmed by 5 bases and J by 1 base, 9 bases remained unmatched. This CDR3 is CASRSPTGVGTDTQYF. The CDR3 DNA reads TGCGCCAGCAGATCACCGACAGGGGTGGGCACAGATACGCAGTATTTT.

This chain joins TRBV7-8 and TRBJ1-5; no reliable D call. This CDR3 contains 16 residues. Trimming left V 1 base short and J 2 bases short, with 12 bases between. Per the germline V gene, CDR1 is SGHVS and CDR2 is FQNEAQ. CDR3 loop: CASSLGVRGGNQPQHF. The CDR3 DNA follows: TGTGCCAGCAGCTTAGGGGTGCGGGGTGGCAATCAGCCCCAGCATTTT. Full variable domain (rest looked up from reference TRBV7-8 and TRBJ1-5): GAGVSQSPRYKVAKRGQDVALRCDPISGHVSLFWYQQALGQGPEFLTYFQNEAQLDKSGLPSDRFFAERPEGSVSTLKIQRTQQEDSAVYLCASSLGVRGGNQPQHFGDGTRLSIL.

The chain recombines TRBV7-9 with TRBJ1-3, with D perhaps TRBD1 (5 bases). The V and J ends lost 1 base and 2 bases respectively, with 9 bases between them. The CDR3 spans 15 residues. Germline values: CDR1 SEHNR, CDR2 FQNEAQ (reference sequence). The CDR3 sequence: CASSLGQGTGNTIYF. The DNA of the CDR3 is TGTGCCAGCAGCTTAGGGCAGGGTACTGGAAACACCATATATTTT.

This clone was found a few times. The rearrangement uses TRBV19 and TRBJ1-1; D remains ambiguous. Germline loops: CDR1 LNHDA, CDR2 SQIVND (reference sequence). CDR3 size: 18 residues. The V gene lost 0 bases and the J gene lost 0 bases, with 17 bases spanning the gap. Written as DNA, the CDR3 is TGTGCCAGTAGTATAGATCTGGTGAGCCCGCCCCTGAACACTGAAGCTTTCTTT. Its translation: CASSIDLVSPPLNTEAFF.

Note on this clone: Other DNA sequences from this sample encode an identical CDR3 as well. This chain joins TRBV5-4 and TRBJ1-1; TRBD1 aligns across 9 bases. The CDR3 covers 15 residues. V trimming: 3 bases; J trimming: 2 bases; junction bases outside the gene matches: 5. Germline CDR1 reads SGHNT; CDR2 reads YYREEE (reference sequence). DNA of the CDR3: TGTGCCAGCAGCTCGGCGGGACAGGGCAACACTGAAGCTTTCTTT. It specifies CASSSAGQGNTEAFF.

This clone was observed a handful of times. V usage is TRBV25-1 and J usage is TRBJ1-2, with TRBD1 identical over 7 bases. The CDR3 runs to 14 residues. Germline trimming cut 2 bases from V and 8 bases from J; bases unmatched to any gene: 8. The V gene's germline CDR1 is MGHDK and CDR2 SYGVNS. CDR3 region: CASSENFQGGGYTF. The CDR3 DNA follows: TGTGCCAGCAGTGAAAACTTTCAGGGGGGAGGCTACACCTTC.

The CDR3 loop is CASSLNSGSRYEQYF. The CDR3 nucleotides are TGCGCCAGCAGCTTGAATAGCGGGAGTAGGTACGAGCAGTACTTC. The V gene is TRBV5-1, the J gene TRBJ2-7; 9 bases are a match to TRBD2. J was trimmed by 4 bases and V by 1 base; bases with no gene match: 6. In germline, CDR1 is SGHRS, CDR2 YFSETQ. The CDR3 has 15 amino acids.

CDR3 DNA sequence: TGCGCCAGCAGCCCGGGGGACAGCAGGACCATATATTTT. This gives the protein CASSPGDSRTIYF. The chain links TRBV5-1 to TRBJ1-3; 7 bases align to TRBD1. Per the germline V gene, CDR1 is SGHRS and CDR2 is YFSETQ. The CDR3 is 13 residues long. The trim removed 4 bases at V and 10 bases at J, leaving 8 bases unmatched.

The rearrangement uses TRBV9 and TRBJ1-3; D unresolved. Trimming cost V 0 bases and J 4 bases, with 11 bases left between them. The CDR3 sequence is 15 residues long. Germline V gene lookup returns CDR1 SGDLS and CDR2 YYNGEE. The DNA for the CDR3 is TGTGCCAGCAGCGTAGAGCCGGGTGGGGGAAACACCATATATTTT. This translates into CASSVEPGGGNTIYF.

The V call is TRBV6-5, the J call TRBJ2-7; D perhaps matches TRBD1 (5 bases). V lost 0 bases to trimming and J lost 4 bases, with 13 bases between them. Germline V gene data show CDR1 as MNHEY and CDR2 as SVGAGI. The CDR3 spans 15 residues. The CDR3 here is CASSYSRRGIYEQYF. The CDR3 region has the DNA TGTGCCAGCAGTTACTCGAGAAGGGGAATTTACGAGCAGTACTTC.